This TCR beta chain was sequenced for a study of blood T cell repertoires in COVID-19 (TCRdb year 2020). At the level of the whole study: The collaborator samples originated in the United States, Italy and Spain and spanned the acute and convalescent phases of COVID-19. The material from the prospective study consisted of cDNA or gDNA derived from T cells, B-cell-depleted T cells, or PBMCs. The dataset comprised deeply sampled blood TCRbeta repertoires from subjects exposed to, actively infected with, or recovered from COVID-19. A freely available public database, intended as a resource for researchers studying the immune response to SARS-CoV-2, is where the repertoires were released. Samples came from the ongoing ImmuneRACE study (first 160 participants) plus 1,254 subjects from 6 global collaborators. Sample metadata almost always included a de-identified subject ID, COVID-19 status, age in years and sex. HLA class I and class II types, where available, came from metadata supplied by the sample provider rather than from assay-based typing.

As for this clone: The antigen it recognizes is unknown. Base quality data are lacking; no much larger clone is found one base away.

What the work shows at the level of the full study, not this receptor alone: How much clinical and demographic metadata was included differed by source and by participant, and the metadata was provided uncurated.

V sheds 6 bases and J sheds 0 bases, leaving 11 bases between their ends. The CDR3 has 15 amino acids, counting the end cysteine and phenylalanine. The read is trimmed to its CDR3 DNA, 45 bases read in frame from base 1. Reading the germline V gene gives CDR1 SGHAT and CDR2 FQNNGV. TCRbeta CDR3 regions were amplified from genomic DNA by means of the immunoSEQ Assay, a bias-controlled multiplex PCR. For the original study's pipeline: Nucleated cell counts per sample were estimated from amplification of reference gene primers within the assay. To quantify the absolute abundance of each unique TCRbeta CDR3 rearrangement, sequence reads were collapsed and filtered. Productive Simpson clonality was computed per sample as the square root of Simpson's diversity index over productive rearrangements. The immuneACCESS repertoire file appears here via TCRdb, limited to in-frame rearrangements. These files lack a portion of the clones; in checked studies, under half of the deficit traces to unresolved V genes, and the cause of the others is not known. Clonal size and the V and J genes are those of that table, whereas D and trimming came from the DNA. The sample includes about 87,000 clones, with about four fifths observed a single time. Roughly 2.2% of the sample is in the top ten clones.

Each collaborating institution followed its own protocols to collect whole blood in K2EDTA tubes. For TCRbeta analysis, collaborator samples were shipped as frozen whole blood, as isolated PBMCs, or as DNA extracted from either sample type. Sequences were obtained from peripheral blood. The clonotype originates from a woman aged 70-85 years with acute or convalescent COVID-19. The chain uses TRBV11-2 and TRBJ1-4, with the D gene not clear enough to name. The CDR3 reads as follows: CASRPTASTNEKLFF. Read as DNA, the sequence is TGTGCCAGCAGGCCTACAGCCTCAACTAATGAAAAACTGTTTTTT.